Shown below are 9 T cell receptor beta chains from a single sample sequenced in a study of T cell repertoires in aging, cancer and after chemotherapy. TRB rearrangements spanning V, D and J were amplified using mixed TRB-A/B primers. TCRdb processed the multiplex PCR reads anew with MiXCR; each CDR3 protein has one entry. Of around 13,000 distinct CDR3 sequences in the sample, roughly a quarter were seen once. TCR beta rearrangements were amplified from peripheral blood genomic DNA. The sequenced sample consisted of blood. These receptors all stem from a human donor in good health.

The table lists this clonotype with a few counts. The chain has TRBV5-5 and TRBJ2-3; 8 nucleotides match TRBD1. V lost 4 bases to trimming and J lost 4 bases; unmatched junction nucleotides: 11. The V gene's germline CDR1 is SGHKS and CDR2 YYEKEE (reference sequence). This CDR3 comprises 16 residues. The CDR3: CASSPLPGTGADTQYF. The CDR3 coding sequence is TGTGCCAGCAGCCCCTTACCTGGGACAGGCGCAGATACGCAGTATTTT.

Regarding this clonotype: A junction end diverges from the germline sequence, so it may reflect a read error. The rearrangement links TRBV7-9 to TRBJ2-1; maybe TRBD1 (5 bases). Germline CDR1 SEHNR, CDR2 FQNEAQ (reference sequence). This CDR3 contains 11 residues. CDR3 in amino acids: CASKGKGEEFF. Written as DNA, the CDR3 is TGTGCCAGCAAGGGGAAGGGTGAGGAGTTCTTC.

This clonotype has only a few counts. V gene TRBV6-5 combines with J gene TRBJ2-2; the match to TRBD2 covers 9 bases. Germline V gene lookup returns CDR1 MNHEY and CDR2 SVGAGI. This CDR3 has 17 residues. Trimming took 2 bases from V and 8 from J; bases not matched to a gene: 12. The CDR3 coding sequence is TGTGCCAGCAGTTACCCTCTACGAGCGGGGGGCTCTGGGGAGCTGTTTTTT. Translation: CASSYPLRAGGSGELFF.

This clonotype was detected a few times. This chain joins TRBV5-4 and TRBJ1-2; 7 positions agree with TRBD1. Germline lookup yields CDR1 SGHNT and CDR2 YYREEE (reference sequence). The CDR3 runs to 16 residues. V lost 4 bases to trimming and J lost 3 bases; unmatched junction nucleotides: 12. The CDR3 DNA reads as TGTGCCAGCAGCCGATTTAGCGACAGGGCGCACTATGGCTACACCTTC. This sequence encodes CASSRFSDRAHYGYTF.

A note on this clonotype: This may arise from a read error, as a much more abundant clone is one base away. This chain joins TRBV28 and TRBJ2-7; D call uncertain. This CDR3 is 14 amino acids long. Germline CDR1 and CDR2: MDHEN and SYDVKM. Trimming removed 5 bases at V and 5 bases at J, with 16 bases between. This chain's CDR3 is CASSRLGLEDEQYV. CDR3 DNA: TGTGCCAGCAGTAGACTGGGCCTTGAGGACGAGCAGTACGTC.

V usage is TRBV7-9 and J usage is TRBJ1-1; the D gene is possibly TRBD1 (6 bases). In germline, CDR1 is SEHNR, CDR2 FQNEAQ (reference sequence). V was pared by 2 bases and J by 5 bases, with 12 bases between. The CDR3 is 14 residues long. CDR3 in amino acids: CASSLLGAGTEAFF. DNA for the CDR3: TGTGCCAGCAGCTTATTGGGGGCGGGAACTGAAGCTTTCTTT.

This clonotype showed up just a few times. This rearrangement joins TRBV7-9 to TRBJ1-1; D unclear. V lost 0 bases and J 4 bases, leaving 15 bases between the germline ends. This CDR3 has 16 amino acids. CDR1 is SEHNR, CDR2 FQNEAQ, per germline (reference sequence). The DNA of the CDR3 is TGTGCCAGCAGCTTAGCTGAAGCAGGAGGTGGCACTGAAGCTTTCTTT. Protein sequence: CASSLAEAGGGTEAFF.

This clonotype was seen a few times. This chain connects TRBV20-1 to TRBJ2-5; D perhaps matches TRBD2 (6 bases). Germline assignment: CDR1 DFQATT and CDR2 SNEGSKA (reference sequence). V was pared by 5 bases and J by 5 bases, with 15 bases between. CDR3 length equals 13 residues. This CDR3 is CSALDIGRETQYF. CDR3 nucleotides: TGCAGTGCTTTGGACATAGGGAGGGAGACCCAGTACTTC.

By share, this clonotype counts as medium-sized. A read error may produce the germline difference seen at one junction end. The V gene is TRBV6-6, the J gene TRBJ1-1; D is unclear. In germline, CDR1 is MNHNY, CDR2 SVGAGI (reference sequence). The CDR3 sequence is 12 residues long. CDR3 bases: TGTGCCAGCAGCCTCGGACGCTCCATGGCGGGCTTT. This sequence encodes CASSLGRSMAGF.